This TCR beta chain was identified during a study of technical replicates of blood from a few donors. Germline trimming cut 1 base from V and 4 bases from J; bases unmatched to any gene: 3. CDR1 is LGHNA, CDR2 YNFKEQ, per germline. CDR3 length: 15 residues. Sequencing used immunoSEQ multiplex PCR; TCRdb keeps in-frame clones, though not all of them. Among about 80,000 clones, around 90% were seen once, and the ten largest hold approximately 0.41%. This chain uses TRBV4-2 with TRBJ2-7, with 11 bases fitting TRBD2. The source of this sequence is a human donor in good health. The sequenced material came from T cells isolated from PBMCs. The CDR3 coding sequence is TGTGCCAGCAGCCAAGCTAGCGGGAGGTGGTACGAGCAGTACTTC. Protein: CASSQASGRWYEQYF.